This TCR beta chain originates from a study of the immune and genomic landscape of osteosarcoma. Primary, local recurrence and metastasis osteosarcoma tumors were taken after treatment from poor-prognosis patients. In germline, CDR1 is LNHDA, CDR2 SQIVND (reference sequence). The CDR3 loop spans 15 amino acids. Study-wide results and limits: Limited clonal expansion was suggested by productive clonality averaging 0.09, maximum 0.3. About five repertoires, each under 100 clonotypes, were dominated by one hyperexpanded clone.

The repertoire was sequenced with immunoSEQ multiplex PCR; TCRdb's copy has only in-frame clones and lacks some. The repertoire holds roughly 5,100 clones, with over 65% as singletons. A remark on this clone: The antigen is unknown. One junction end disagrees with the germline gene, perhaps due to a read error.

The sample consisted of osteosarcoma tumor tissue from the lung. This chain links TRBV19 with TRBJ2-3, with D perhaps matching TRBD1 (5 bases). This TCR came from a human donor with osteosarcoma. The CDR3 is CASSISLDNTDAQYF. The CDR3 nucleotides read TGTGCCAGTAGTATCTCTCTGGACAACACAGATGCGCAGTATTTT.